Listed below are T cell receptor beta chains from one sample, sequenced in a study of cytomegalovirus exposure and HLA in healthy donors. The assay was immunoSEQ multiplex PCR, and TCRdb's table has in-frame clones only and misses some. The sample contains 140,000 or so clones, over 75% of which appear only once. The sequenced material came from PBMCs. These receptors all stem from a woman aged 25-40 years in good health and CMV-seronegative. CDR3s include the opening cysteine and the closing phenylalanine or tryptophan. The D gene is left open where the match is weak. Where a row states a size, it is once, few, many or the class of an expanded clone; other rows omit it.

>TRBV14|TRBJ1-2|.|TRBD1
CASSPYRGPYGYTF
TGTGCCAGCAGCCCTTACAGGGGACCTTATGGCTACACCTTC
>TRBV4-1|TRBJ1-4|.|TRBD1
CASSQGGQNEKLFF
TGCGCCAGCAGCCAAGGGGGACAGAATGAAAAACTGTTTTTT
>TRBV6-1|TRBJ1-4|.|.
CASSFRVLNEKLFF
TGTGCCAGCAGTTTTCGCGTACTGAATGAAAAACTGTTTTTT
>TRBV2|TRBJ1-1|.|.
CASSELGGENTEAFF
TGTGCCAGCAGTGAACTGGGGGGAGAGAACACTGAAGCTTTCTTT
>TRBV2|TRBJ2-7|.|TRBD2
CASSELGGVYEQYF
TGTGCCAGCAGTGAATTGGGGGGGGTCTACGAGCAGTACTTC
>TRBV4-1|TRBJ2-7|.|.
CASSQGDSGSEQYF
TGCGCCAGCAGCCAGGGGGACAGCGGGTCCGAGCAGTACTTC
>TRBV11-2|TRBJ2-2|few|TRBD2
CASSPTSGGAYTGELFF
TGTGCCAGCAGCCCAACTAGCGGGGGGGCTTACACCGGGGAGCTGTTTTTT
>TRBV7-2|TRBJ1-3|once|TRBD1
CASSGQGFSGNTIYF
TGTGCCAGCAGCGGACAGGGGTTCTCTGGAAACACCATATATTTT
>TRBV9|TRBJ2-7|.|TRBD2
CASSVGLAGAGSSYEQYF
TGTGCCAGCAGCGTGGGACTAGCGGGGGCCGGAAGCTCCTACGAGCAGTACTTC
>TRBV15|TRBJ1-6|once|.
CATKLGGQNNSPLHF
TGTGCCACCAAACTGGGGGGGCAGAATAATTCACCCCTCCACTTT
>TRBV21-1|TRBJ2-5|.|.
CASSKGASGGYQETQYF
TGTGCCAGCAGCAAAGGGGCTAGCGGGGGGTACCAAGAGACCCAGTACTTC
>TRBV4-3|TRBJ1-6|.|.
CASSIANSPLHF
TGCGCCAGCAGCATCGCGAATTCACCCCTCCACTTT
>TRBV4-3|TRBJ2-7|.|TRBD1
CASSQGRQGVIYEQYF
TGCGCCAGCAGCCAAGGGCGACAGGGTGTTATCTACGAGCAGTACTTC